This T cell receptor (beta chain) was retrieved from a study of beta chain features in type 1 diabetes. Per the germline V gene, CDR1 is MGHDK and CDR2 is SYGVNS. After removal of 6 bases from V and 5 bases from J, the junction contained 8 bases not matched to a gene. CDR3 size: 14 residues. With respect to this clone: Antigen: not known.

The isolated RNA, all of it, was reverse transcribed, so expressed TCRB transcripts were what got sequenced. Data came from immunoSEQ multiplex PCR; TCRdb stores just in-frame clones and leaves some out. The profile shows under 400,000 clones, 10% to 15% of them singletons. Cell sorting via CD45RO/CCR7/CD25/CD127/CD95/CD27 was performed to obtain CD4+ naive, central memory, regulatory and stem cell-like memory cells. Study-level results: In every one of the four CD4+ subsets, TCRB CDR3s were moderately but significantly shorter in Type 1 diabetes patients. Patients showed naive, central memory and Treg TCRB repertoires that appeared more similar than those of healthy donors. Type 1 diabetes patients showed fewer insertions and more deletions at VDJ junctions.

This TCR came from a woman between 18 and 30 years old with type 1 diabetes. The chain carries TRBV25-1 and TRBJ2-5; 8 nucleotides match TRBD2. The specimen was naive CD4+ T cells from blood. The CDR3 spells CASRLAGFGETQYF. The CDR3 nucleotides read TGTGCCAGCAGATTAGCGGGGTTCGGTGAGACCCAGTACTTC.